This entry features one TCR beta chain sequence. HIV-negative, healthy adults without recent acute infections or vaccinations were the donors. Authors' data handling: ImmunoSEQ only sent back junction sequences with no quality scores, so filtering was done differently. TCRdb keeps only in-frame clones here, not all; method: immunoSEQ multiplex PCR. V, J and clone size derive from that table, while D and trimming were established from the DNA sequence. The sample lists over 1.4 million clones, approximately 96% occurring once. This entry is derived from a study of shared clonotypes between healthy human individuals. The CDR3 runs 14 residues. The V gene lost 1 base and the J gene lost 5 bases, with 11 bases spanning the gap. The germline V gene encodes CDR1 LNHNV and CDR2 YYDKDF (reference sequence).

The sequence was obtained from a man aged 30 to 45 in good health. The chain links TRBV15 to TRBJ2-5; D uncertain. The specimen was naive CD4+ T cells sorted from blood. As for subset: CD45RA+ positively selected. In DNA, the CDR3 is TGTGCCACCAGCAGAGTCCCGGGCCGGGAGACCCAGTACTTC. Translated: CATSRVPGRETQYF.